This entry is about one TCR beta chain. A junction boundary mismatches the germline segment, possibly from a read error. Both 60 Vbeta primers and 13 Jbeta primers went into the PCR. Data came from immunoSEQ multiplex PCR; TCRdb stores just in-frame clones and leaves some out. The sample yields fewer than 70,000 clones, roughly 80% seen once. This record comes from a study of cytomegalovirus exposure and HLA in healthy donors. This CDR3 comprises 16 residues. Germline CDR1 reads SEHNR; CDR2 reads FQNEAQ (reference sequence). This chain links TRBV7-9 with TRBJ2-3, with 7 bases aligning to TRBD2. The specimen was PBMCs. The source is a human donor in good health. CDR3 DNA sequence: TGTTCCAGCAGCCCCCTTGGGGCGGGGGAGACAGATACGCAGTATTTT. It codes for CSSSPLGAGETDTQYF.